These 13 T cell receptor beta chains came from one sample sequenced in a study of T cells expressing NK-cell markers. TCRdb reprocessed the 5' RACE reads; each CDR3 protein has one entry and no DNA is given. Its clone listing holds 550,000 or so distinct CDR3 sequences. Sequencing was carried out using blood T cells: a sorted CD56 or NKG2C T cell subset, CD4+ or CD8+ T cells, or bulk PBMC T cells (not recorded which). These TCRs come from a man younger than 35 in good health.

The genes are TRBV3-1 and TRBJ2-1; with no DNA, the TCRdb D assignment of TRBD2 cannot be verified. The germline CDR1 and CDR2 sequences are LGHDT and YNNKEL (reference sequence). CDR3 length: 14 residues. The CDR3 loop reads CASSQDSSGDEQFF.

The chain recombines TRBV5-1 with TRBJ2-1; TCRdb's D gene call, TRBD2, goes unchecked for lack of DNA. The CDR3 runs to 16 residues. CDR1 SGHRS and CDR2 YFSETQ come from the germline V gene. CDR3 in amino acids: CASSSVLAGGINEQFF.

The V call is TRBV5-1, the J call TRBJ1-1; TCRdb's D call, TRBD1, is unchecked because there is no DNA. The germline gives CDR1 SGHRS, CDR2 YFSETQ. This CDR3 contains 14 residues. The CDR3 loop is CASSSAGGFGEAFF.

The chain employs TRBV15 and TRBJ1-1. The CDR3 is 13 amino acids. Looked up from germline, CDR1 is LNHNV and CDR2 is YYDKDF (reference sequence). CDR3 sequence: CATSRDRASGAFF.

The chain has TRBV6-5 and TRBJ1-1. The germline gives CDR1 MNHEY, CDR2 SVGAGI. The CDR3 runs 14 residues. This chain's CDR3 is CASSYDSVNTEAFF.

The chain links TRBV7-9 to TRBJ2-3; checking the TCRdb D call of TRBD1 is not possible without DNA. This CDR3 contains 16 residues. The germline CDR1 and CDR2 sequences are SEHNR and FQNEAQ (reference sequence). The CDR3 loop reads CASSETWGGATDTQYF.

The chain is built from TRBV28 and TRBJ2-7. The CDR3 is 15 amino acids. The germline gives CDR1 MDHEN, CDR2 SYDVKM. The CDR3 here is CASSLWVGSSYEQYF.

Here the CDR3 reads CASSQERAPDTQYF. The gene calls are TRBV4-2 and TRBJ2-3; TCRdb proposes TRBD2, but this gene call is untestable without DNA. The CDR3 length is 14 residues. Per the germline V gene, CDR1 is LGHNA and CDR2 is YNFKEQ.

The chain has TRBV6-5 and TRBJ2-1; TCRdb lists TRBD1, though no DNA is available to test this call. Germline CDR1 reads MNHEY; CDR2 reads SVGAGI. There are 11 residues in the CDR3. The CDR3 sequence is CASSNTGYVFF.

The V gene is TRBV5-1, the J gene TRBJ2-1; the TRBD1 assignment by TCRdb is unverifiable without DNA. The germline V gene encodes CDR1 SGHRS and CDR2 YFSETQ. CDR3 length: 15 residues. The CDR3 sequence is CASSLGQQLYNEQFF.

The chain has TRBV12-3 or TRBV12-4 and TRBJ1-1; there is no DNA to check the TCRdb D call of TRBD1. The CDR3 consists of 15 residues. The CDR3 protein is CATQPGLPINTEAFF.

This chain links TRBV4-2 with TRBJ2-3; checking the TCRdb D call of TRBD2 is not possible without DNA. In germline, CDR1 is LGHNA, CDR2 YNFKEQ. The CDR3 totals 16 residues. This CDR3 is CASSQEIAGRRNTQYF.

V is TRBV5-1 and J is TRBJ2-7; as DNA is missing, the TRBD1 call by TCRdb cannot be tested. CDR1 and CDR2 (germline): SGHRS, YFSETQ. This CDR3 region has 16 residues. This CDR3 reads CASSLAAGSGTYEQYF.